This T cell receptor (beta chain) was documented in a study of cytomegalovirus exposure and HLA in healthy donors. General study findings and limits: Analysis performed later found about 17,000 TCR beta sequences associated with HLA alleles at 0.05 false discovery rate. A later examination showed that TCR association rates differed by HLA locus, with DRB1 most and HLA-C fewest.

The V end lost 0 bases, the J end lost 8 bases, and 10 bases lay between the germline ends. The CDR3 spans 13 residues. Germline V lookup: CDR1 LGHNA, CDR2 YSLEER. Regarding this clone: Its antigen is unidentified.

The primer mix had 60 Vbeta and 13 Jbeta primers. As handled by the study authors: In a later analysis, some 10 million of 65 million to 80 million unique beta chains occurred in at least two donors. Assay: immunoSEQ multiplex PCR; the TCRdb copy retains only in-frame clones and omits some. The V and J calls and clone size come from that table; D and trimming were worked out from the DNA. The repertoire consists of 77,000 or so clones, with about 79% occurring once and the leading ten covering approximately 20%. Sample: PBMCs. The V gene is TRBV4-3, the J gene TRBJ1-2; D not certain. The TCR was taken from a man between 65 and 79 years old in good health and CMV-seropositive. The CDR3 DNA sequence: TGCGCCAGCAGCCAAGAGAGGGTAGGGGGCTACACCTTC. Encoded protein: CASSQERVGGYTF.